This T cell receptor (beta chain) stems from a study of a mutant IDH1 vaccine in newly diagnosed glioma. The wider study: Treatment recipients were around 62% male and around 40% female, and their mean age was approximately 42 years.

V lost 1 base, J lost 4 bases, and 16 bases lay in between. From germline, CDR1 is SGHTA and CDR2 FQGNSA. The CDR3 covers 16 residues. This table comes from immunoSEQ multiplex PCR, and its TCRdb copy is limited to in-frame clones, with some not included. The sample records 15,000 or so clones, around four fifths being singletons. Time point in this sample: baseline, week 1 (first vaccination visit). The treatment here: pre-vaccination baseline after standard-of-care therapy. This chain uses TRBV7-2 with TRBJ1-2, with D hard to call. This material consisted of PBMCs, taken from a glioma patient treated with radiotherapy, temozolomide or both. The sequence came from a man aged 35 to 55 with glioma. The CDR3 is CASSLGPSPTGYGYTF. The CDR3 bases are TGTGCCAGCAGCTTAGGCCCCTCCCCGACCGGCTATGGCTACACCTTC. Looking up the rest from reference TRBV7-2 and TRBJ1-2 gives the full variable domain: GAGVSQSPSNKVTEKGKDVELRCDPISGHTALYWYRQSLGQGLEFLIYFQGNSAPDKSGLPSDRFSAERTGGSVSTLTIQRTQQEDSAVYLCASSLGPSPTGYGYTFGSGTRLTVV.